The present TCR beta chain was sequenced within a study of CD8 T cells in ankylosing spondylitis. The CDR3 length is 15 residues. Trimming pared 1 base from V and 3 bases from J, leaving 13 bases between. Germline V gene sequence: CDR1 SGHRS, CDR2 YFSETQ. TCRdb redid the calling of the 5' RACE reads with MiXCR, one entry per CDR3 protein. The table has roughly 200,000 distinct CDR3 sequences, approximately 24% seen once. Study findings and constraints: Past research had described some motif variants in reactive arthritis synovial fluid and blood. A TCR beta motif of about eight highly homologous variants seemed to mark ankylosing spondylitis blood. Researchers reportedly found disease-linked clones significantly enriched in matched ankylosing spondylitis synovial fluid.

This clonotype was observed a handful of times. Its antigen remains unidentified. The TCR originated in a male donor with ankylosing spondylitis or in good health (not recorded which). The sequencing sample was made of blood, either unsorted or a sorted T cell fraction (not recorded which). V usage is TRBV5-1 and J usage is TRBJ1-1; a weak D match, TRBD1 (6 bases). The DNA for the CDR3 is TGCGCCAGCAGCTTGTCCCCAGGGGCGGACACTGAAGCTTTCTTT. Translating gives CASSLSPGADTEAFF.